Following are 8 T cell receptor beta chains from one sample sequenced in a study. Each CDR3 protein gets one entry after TCRdb re-called the RT-PCR reads with MiXCR. The table records more than 600,000 distinct CDR3 sequences, about 14% of them present only once. The source material was memory CD4+ T cells from blood. All receptors derive from a female donor in good health, serving as a healthy control.

This clonotype turned up a few times. In DNA form, the CDR3 reads TGTGCCAGCAGGGGGCAGGGATTGGGCACAGATACGCAGTATTTT. It yields the protein CASRGQGLGTDTQYF. The chain employs TRBV28 and TRBJ2-3; possible D gene TRBD1, 5 bases. Trimming took off 6 bases at V and 1 base at J, with 14 bases between the two ends. Per the germline V gene, CDR1 is MDHEN and CDR2 is SYDVKM. This CDR3 region has 15 residues.

The chain recombines TRBV9 with TRBJ1-3; no firm D call. The CDR3 runs 13 residues. Trimming removed 2 bases from V and 2 bases from J, with 5 bases in between. Germline CDR1 and CDR2: SGDLS and YYNGEE. The CDR3 nucleotides read TGTGCCAGCAGCGTTACAGCTGGAAACACCATATATTTT. This sequence encodes CASSVTAGNTIYF.

This clonotype was counted many times. V and J are TRBV5-1 and TRBJ1-1; D is perhaps TRBD1 (6 bases). The CDR3 is 14 residues long. Germline CDR1 SGHRS, CDR2 YFSETQ. Trimming removed 3 bases from V and 4 bases from J, with 13 bases in between. CDR3 sequence (DNA): TGCGCCAGCAGCTCAGAACAGGGAGGCACTGAAGCTTTCTTT. Translated: CASSSEQGGTEAFF.

This clonotype was found a few times. The chain combines TRBV11-2 with TRBJ1-4; D call uncertain. V lost 7 bases, J lost 5 bases, and 17 bases lay in between. CDR1 and CDR2 from the germline V gene are SGHAT and FQNNGV. The CDR3 extends over 15 amino acids. The CDR3 protein is CASTEIGGWNEKLFF. The CDR3 DNA sequence: TGTGCCAGCACAGAGATAGGCGGTTGGAATGAAAAACTGTTTTTT.

The chain has TRBV12-3 or TRBV12-4 and TRBJ2-7, with D possibly TRBD1 on 6 matching bases. Trimming cost V 4 bases and J 5 bases, with 18 bases left between them. CDR3 length: 15 amino acids. CDR3 protein: CASSWGDRRPHEQYF. The DNA for the CDR3 is TGTGCCAGCAGTTGGGGAGACAGGAGGCCCCACGAGCAGTACTTC.

This clonotype was seen a few times. CDR3 protein: CASSVGTSGVTGELFF. CDR3 in DNA: TGTGCCAGCAGTGTAGGGACTAGCGGAGTCACCGGGGAGCTGTTTTTT. J is TRBJ2-2 and V is TRBV27; TRBD2 matches at 11 bases. CDR3 length: 16 amino acids. Germline CDR1 and CDR2: MNHEY and SMNVEV (reference sequence). V shed 5 bases and J 4 bases; nucleotides not matched to a gene: 6.

This clonotype has only a few counts. The chain uses TRBV11-2 and TRBJ2-4; D gene uncertain. Germline CDR1 SGHAT, CDR2 FQNNGV. This CDR3 is built from 13 residues. V was shortened by 3 bases and J by 3 bases, with 6 bases between the two germline ends. In nucleotides, the CDR3 is TGTGCCAGCAGCTTTGACATCAAAAACATTCAGTACTTC. Encoded protein: CASSFDIKNIQYF. The variable domain in full, completed from reference TRBV11-2 and TRBJ2-4, reads EAGVAQSPRYKIIEKRQSVAFWCNPISGHATLYWYQQILGQGPKLLIQFQNNGVVDDSQLPKDRFSAERLKGVDSTLKIQPAKLEDSAVYLCASSFDIKNIQYFGAGTRLSVL.

In this sample, this clonotype turned up many times. The chain employs TRBV12-3 or TRBV12-4 and TRBJ2-5, with TRBD1 matching over 7 bases. This CDR3 has 14 amino acids. J gave up 4 bases and V 6 bases, and 8 bases lay outside the gene matches. CDR3 amino acids: CASSPQGSGETQYF. For the CDR3, the DNA is TGTGCCAGCAGCCCACAGGGGTCGGGAGAGACCCAGTACTTC.